This is a list of T cell receptor beta chains from one sample in a study of tumor-infiltrating lymphocytes in primary liver carcinoma. TCRdb itself ran the multiplex PCR reads through MiXCR, one entry per CDR3 protein. Among 90,000 to 150,000 distinct CDR3 sequences, about 68% were seen once, and the ten largest hold around 9.3%. The sample comprised liver tumor tissue from sampling region 1. These receptor sequences come from a woman aged 55-75 years with primary liver carcinoma and hepatitis B virus infection. Each CDR3 is given with its conserved first and last residue. D genes are given only for firm matches.

cdr3_aa	d_call	v_call	j_call
CASSRQGVFF	TRBD1	TRBV19	TRBJ1-4
CASQKGRAENTGELFF	NA	TRBV19	TRBJ2-2
CTTSESLQGGQPQHF	NA	TRBV10-3	TRBJ1-5
CASSLPQGSLSGANVLIF	NA	TRBV11-2	TRBJ2-6
CASSLGLAGTSELFF	TRBD2	TRBV11-2	TRBJ2-2
CATSKELCNQPQHF	NA	TRBV6-1	TRBJ1-5
CASAPYRGRGDSYDYTF	TRBD1	TRBV6-5	TRBJ1-2
CASSLEPRSSYNEQFF	NA	TRBV11-3	TRBJ2-1
CASRSSHGYTF	NA	TRBV6-5	TRBJ1-2
CSVVAVSSHEQYF	NA	TRBV29-1	TRBJ2-7
CASSLGTVSYNEQFF	NA	TRBV5-1	TRBJ2-1
CASGAEGGEANTGELFF	NA	TRBV11-1	TRBJ2-2
CASSYSSPYRVSYEQYF	NA	TRBV6-2/TRBV6-3	TRBJ2-7
CASSLEARLTGELFF	NA	TRBV11-2	TRBJ2-2
CASSLAAEAFF	NA	TRBV7-9	TRBJ1-1
CSVGGTGASALTF	NA	TRBV29-1	TRBJ2-6
CASLRLAGIYNEQFF	TRBD2	TRBV12-3/TRBV12-4	TRBJ2-1
CASSSLGQNGYTF	NA	TRBV11-2	TRBJ1-2
CTSSQNREYHEQCF	NA	TRBV11-2	TRBJ2-7
CASGPGLAGGFDEQFF	TRBD2	TRBV12-5	TRBJ2-1
CASSCGSGGRYYEQHF	TRBD2	TRBV6-1	TRBJ2-7
CSVGPSQLNTEAFF	NA	TRBV29-1	TRBJ1-1
CASNGGGFDEAFF	NA	TRBV28	TRBJ1-1
CASSLVPANTDTQCF	NA	TRBV5-1	TRBJ2-3
CASSPPGSNQETQYF	NA	TRBV6-6	TRBJ2-5
CASSSTGEGSSNTEAFF	NA	TRBV11-1	TRBJ1-1
CASSISGTAWYNEQFF	TRBD2	TRBV11-3	TRBJ2-1
CASRLGLAFNNEQFF	TRBD2	TRBV11-2	TRBJ2-1
CASSRTGQGTDTQYF	TRBD1	TRBV11-2	TRBJ2-3
CASNGLGDTQYF	NA	TRBV2	TRBJ2-3
CSALELAIDTQYF	TRBD2	TRBV20-1	TRBJ2-3
CSVGSGEEDTQYF	NA	TRBV29-1	TRBJ2-5
CASSFFTVNSLLHF	NA	TRBV7-9	TRBJ1-6
CASSPEGIEQYF	NA	TRBV7-9	TRBJ2-7
CASSIDLAGVHERYF	NA	TRBV11-2	TRBJ2-7
CASSFRDRGYGYTF	TRBD1	TRBV12-3/TRBV12-4	TRBJ1-2
CVSSDLGTNYEQYF	TRBD2	TRBV11-1	TRBJ2-7
CSVRSVSLETQYF	NA	TRBV29-1	TRBJ2-5
CTTQKTYEQYF	NA	TRBV6-1	TRBJ2-7
CANSTRSGANVLTF	NA	TRBV7-3	TRBJ2-6
CASSDGDFRTDTQYF	NA	TRBV6-1	TRBJ2-3
CIVAYGSTGTQYF	NA	TRBV29-1	TRBJ2-3
CASSQSGTTYKQYF	NA	TRBV4-2	TRBJ2-7
CASSAPDRGELFF	NA	TRBV10-1	TRBJ2-2
CASSSREGRADTQYF	TRBD2	TRBV7-8	TRBJ2-3
CASSPLAGFYNERFF	TRBD2	TRBV11-2	TRBJ2-1
CASSKGRGGNNEQFF	TRBD2	TRBV6-5	TRBJ2-1
CNSSSLKVRGTDTRYF	NA	TRBV11-1	TRBJ2-3
CASSQAFRAGGVTRELFF	TRBD2	TRBV4-2	TRBJ2-2
CATSQAIDNSTLHF	NA	TRBV7-9	TRBJ1-6
CSVADPNSELYNEQFF	NA	TRBV29-1	TRBJ2-1